This section outlines one T cell receptor beta chain sequence together with its context. These data come from a study of long-term antiretroviral therapy in people with HIV. About the study: The earliest samples came about a decade before the 2015 immediate-ART recommendation.

Trimming took off 6 bases at V and 0 bases at J, with 12 bases between the two ends. This CDR3 is built from 15 residues. From germline, CDR1 is SNHLY and CDR2 FYNNEI. Survey-level resolution applied to immunoSEQ assay v3.0. TCRdb's table, derived via immunoSEQ multiplex PCR, lists solely in-frame clones and lacks some. This sample has 15,000 to 20,000 clones, with about 80% found just once. V usage is TRBV2 and J usage is TRBJ1-5; D gene unclear. The receptor comes from a man aged 18 to 29 with HIV. This sample comprised unsorted PBMCs, obtained 0.1 years after starting antiretroviral therapy. In DNA, the CDR3 is TGTGCCAGCAGCATTAGTGGGGTTAGCAATCAGCCCCAGCATTTT. Translating it yields CASSISGVSNQPQHF.